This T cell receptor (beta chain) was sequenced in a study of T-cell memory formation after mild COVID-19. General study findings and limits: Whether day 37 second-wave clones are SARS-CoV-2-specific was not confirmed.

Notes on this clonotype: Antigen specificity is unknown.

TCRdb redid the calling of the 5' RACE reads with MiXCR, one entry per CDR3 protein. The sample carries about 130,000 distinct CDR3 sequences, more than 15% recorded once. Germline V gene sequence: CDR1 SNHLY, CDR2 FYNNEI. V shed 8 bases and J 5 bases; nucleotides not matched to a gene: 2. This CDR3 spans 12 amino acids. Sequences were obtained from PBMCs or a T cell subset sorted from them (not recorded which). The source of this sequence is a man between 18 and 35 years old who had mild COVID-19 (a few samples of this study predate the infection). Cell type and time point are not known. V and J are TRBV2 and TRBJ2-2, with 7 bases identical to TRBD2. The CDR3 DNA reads TGTGCCAGCGGGCGGGAGACCGGGGAGCTGTTTTTT. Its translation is CASGRETGELFF.